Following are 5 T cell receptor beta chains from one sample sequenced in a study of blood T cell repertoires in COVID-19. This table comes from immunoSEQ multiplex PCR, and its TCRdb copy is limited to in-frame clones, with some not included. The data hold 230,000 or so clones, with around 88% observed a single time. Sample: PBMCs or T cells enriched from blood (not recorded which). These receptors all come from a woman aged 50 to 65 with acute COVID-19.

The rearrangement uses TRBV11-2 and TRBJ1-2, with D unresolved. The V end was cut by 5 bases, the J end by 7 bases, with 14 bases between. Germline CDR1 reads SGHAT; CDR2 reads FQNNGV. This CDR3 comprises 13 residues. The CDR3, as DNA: TGTGCCAGCAGCCCCACAGCCCATGTTGGCTACACCTTC. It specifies CASSPTAHVGYTF.

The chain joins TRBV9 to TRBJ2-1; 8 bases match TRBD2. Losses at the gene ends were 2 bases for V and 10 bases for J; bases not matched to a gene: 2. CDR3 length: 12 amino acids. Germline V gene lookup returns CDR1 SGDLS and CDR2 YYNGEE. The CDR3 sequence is CASSVLAGEQFF. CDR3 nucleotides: TGTGCCAGCAGCGTGTTAGCGGGAGAGCAGTTCTTC.

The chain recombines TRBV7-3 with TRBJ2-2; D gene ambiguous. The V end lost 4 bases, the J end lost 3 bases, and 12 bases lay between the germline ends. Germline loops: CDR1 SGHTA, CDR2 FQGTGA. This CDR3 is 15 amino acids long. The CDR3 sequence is CASSSYGADTGELFF. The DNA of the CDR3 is TGTGCCAGCAGCTCCTACGGCGCGGACACCGGGGAGCTGTTTTTT.

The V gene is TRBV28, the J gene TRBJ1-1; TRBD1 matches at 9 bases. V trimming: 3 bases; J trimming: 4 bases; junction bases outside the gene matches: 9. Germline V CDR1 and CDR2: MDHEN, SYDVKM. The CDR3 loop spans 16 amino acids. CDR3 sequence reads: CASSLIGTGSFTEAFF. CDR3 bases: TGTGCCAGCAGTTTGATTGGGACAGGGAGTTTCACTGAAGCTTTCTTT.

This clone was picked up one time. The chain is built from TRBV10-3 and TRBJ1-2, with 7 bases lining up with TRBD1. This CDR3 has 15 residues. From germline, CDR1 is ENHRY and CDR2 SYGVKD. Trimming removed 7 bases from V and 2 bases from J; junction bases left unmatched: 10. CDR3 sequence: CAITQDRSLNYGYTF. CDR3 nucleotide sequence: TGTGCCATCACCCAGGACAGGTCCTTAAACTATGGCTACACCTTC.